The clone carrying this T cell receptor beta chain has only a few counts. The entry originates in a study of blood T cell repertoires in COVID-19. Germline CDR1 LGHDT, CDR2 YNNKEL (reference sequence). With 5 bases removed from V and 8 bases from J, the gap between germline ends came to 21 bases. The CDR3 totals 15 residues. Sequencing used immunoSEQ multiplex PCR; TCRdb keeps in-frame clones, though not all of them. The sample lists about 97,000 clones, 92% occurring once. The chain recombines TRBV3-1 (or the pseudogene TRBV3-2) with TRBJ1-1; TRBD1 might be the D (6 bases). The sequence was collected from a woman aged 45-60 years with COVID-19, enrolled during active disease. The specimen sequenced was peripheral blood. In DNA, the CDR3 is TGTGCCAGCAGCGACGGGGGGGCCCTCCGGGAGGAAGCTTTCTTT. Its protein product is CASSDGGALREEAFF.